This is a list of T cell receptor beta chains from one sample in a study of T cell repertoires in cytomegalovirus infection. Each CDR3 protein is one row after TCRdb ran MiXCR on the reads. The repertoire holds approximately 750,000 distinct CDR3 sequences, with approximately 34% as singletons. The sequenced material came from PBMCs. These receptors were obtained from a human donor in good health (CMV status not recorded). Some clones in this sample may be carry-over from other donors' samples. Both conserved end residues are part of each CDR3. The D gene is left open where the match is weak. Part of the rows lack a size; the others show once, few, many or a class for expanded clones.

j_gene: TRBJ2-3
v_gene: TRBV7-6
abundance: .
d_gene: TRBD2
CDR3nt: TGTGCCAGCAGCCACCCTCTGGCGCGGGGGGGCACAGATACGCAGTATTTT
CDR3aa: CASSHPLARGGTDTQYF

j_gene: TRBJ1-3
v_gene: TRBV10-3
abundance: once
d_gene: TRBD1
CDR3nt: TGTGCCGCGTCACTGGACAGGGGGATTGGAAACACCATATATTTT
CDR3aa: CAASLDRGIGNTIYF

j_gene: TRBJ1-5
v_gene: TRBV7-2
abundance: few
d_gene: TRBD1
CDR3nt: TGTGCCAGCAGCTCGCCGGACAGGGGAGGCAATCAGCCCCAGCATTTT
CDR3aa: CASSSPDRGGNQPQHF

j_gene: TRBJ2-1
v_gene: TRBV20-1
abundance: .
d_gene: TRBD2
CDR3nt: TGCAGTGCCCCGGGACTAGCTTTCAATGAGCAGTTCTTC
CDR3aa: CSAPGLAFNEQFF

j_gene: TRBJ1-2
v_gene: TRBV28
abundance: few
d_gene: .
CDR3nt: TGTGCCAGCAGTCCCTACAGGGTCCGAGGTGGCTACACCTTC
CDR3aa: CASSPYRVRGGYTF

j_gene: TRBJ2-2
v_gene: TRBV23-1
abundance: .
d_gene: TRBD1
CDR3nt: TGCGCCAGCAGTCGCTTCCCGGGACAGAATAACACCGGGGAGCTGTTTTTT
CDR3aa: CASSRFPGQNNTGELFF

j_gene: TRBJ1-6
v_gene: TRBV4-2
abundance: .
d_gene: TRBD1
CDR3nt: TGTGCCAGCAGCCAAGTGGCGGGACAGGGGGAATCACCCCTCCACTTT
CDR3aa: CASSQVAGQGESPLHF

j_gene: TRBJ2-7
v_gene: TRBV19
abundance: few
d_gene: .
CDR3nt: TGTGCCAGTAGTGGGGCGTTCGGCGTCGAGCAGTACTTC
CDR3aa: CASSGAFGVEQYF

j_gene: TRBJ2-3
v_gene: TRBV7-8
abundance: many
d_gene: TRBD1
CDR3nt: TGTGCCAGCAGCTTATCGCAACAGGGGCTACATACGCAGTATTTT
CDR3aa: CASSLSQQGLHTQYF

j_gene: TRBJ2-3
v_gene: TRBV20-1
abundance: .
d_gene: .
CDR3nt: TGCAGTGCCGGGTCGTTCTTAGGCACGCAGTATTTT
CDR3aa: CSAGSFLGTQYF

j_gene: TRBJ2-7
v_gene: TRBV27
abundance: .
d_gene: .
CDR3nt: TGTGCCAGCAGTTTACTTGGCGGTGGCGACTACGAGCAGTACTTC
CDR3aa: CASSLLGGGDYEQYF

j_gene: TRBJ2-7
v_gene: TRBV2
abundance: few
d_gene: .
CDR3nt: TGTGCCAGCAGGAGACAGGGAGGTCCCTACGAGCAGTACTTC
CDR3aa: CASRRQGGPYEQYF

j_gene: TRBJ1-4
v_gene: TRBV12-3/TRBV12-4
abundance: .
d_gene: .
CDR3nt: TGTGCCAGCAGTTTGAAAGGGGTCCGGGGGCTCGGGGGAAATGAAAAACTGTTTTTT
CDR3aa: CASSLKGVRGLGGNEKLFF

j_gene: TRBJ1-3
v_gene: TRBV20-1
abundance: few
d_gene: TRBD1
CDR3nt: TGCAGTGCACGGGACAGGGGGATGAACACCATATATTTT
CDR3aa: CSARDRGMNTIYF

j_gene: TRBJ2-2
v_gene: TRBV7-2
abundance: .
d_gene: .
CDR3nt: TGTGCCAGCAGCTTCTTTTCGGGCATAACGAACACCGGGGAGCTGTTTTTT
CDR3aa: CASSFFSGITNTGELFF

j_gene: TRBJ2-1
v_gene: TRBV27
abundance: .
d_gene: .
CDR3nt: TGTGCCAGCAGCCATCGGGAGTTACTGGCGAATGAGCAGTTCTTC
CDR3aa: CASSHRELLANEQFF

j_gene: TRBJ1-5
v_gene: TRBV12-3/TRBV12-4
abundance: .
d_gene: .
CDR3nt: TGTGCCAGCAGGGGGGGGTTAATGAATCAGCCCCAGCATTTT
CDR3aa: CASRGGLMNQPQHF